The 20 T cell receptor beta chains below were found in one sample sequenced in a study of identical twins. TCRdb re-derived calls from the 5' RACE reads in MiXCR, one entry per CDR3 protein. The profile shows approximately 670,000 distinct CDR3 sequences, roughly 6% of them singletons. Material: naive T cells sorted from blood. These receptors originate from a man younger than 30 in good health.

The CDR3 sequence: CASSQWGQNTEAFF. In nucleotides, the CDR3 is TGTGCCAGCAGCCAATGGGGTCAGAACACTGAAGCTTTCTTT. The rearrangement joins TRBV16 to TRBJ1-1; no clear D. Trimming pared 1 base from V and 1 base from J, leaving 7 bases between. In germline, CDR1 is KGHSY, CDR2 FQNENV. This CDR3 contains 14 residues. The whole variable domain, remainder taken from reference TRBV16 and TRBJ1-1, is GEEVAQTPKHLVRGEGQKAKLYCAPIKGHSYVFWYQQVLKNEFKFLISFQNENVFDETGMPKERFSAKCLPNSPCSLEIQATKLEDSAVYFCASSQWGQNTEAFFGQGTRLTVV.

About this clonotype: At one end, the junction sequence differs from germline, possibly due to a read error. The rearrangement links TRBV7-9 to TRBJ2-1; TRBD2 aligns across 9 bases. Germline V lookup: CDR1 SEHNR, CDR2 FQNEAQ (reference sequence). CDR3 length equals 14 residues. As DNA, the CDR3 is TGTGCCAGCAGCTTAGATAGGACCGGGACTAGCATCCTCTTC. This encodes CASSLDRTGTSILF. The full variable domain, rest sourced from reference TRBV7-9 and TRBJ2-1, is DTGVSQNPRHKITKRGQNVTFRCDPISEHNRLYWYRQTLGQGPEFLTYFQNEAQLEKSRLLSDRFSAERPKGSFSTLEIQRTEQGDSAMYLCASSLDRTGTSILFGPGTRLTVL.

This clonotype was observed many times. The rearrangement uses TRBV29-1 and TRBJ1-3; no clear D gene. Deletions cut 6 bases from V and 4 bases from J, with 16 bases between. CDR1 is SQVTM and CDR2 is ANQGSEA in the germline V gene. CDR3 size: 14 residues. The CDR3 protein is CSVSGRLSGNTIYF. In nucleotides, the CDR3 is TGCAGCGTGTCCGGGCGCCTATCCGGAAACACCATATATTTT. Combining the CDR3 with reference TRBV29-1 and TRBJ1-3 gives the whole variable domain SAVISQKPSRDICQRGTSLTIQCQVDSQVTMMFWYRQQPGQSLTLIATANQGSEATYESGFVIDKFPISRPNLTFSTLTVSNMSPEDSSIYLCSVSGRLSGNTIYFGEGSWLTVV.

This clonotype has just a few counts. The chain uses TRBV13 and TRBJ2-3; D is uncertain. The germline CDR1 and CDR2 sequences are PRHDT and FYEKMQ (reference sequence). CDR3 length: 13 amino acids. The germline V and J ends were trimmed by 5 bases and 6 bases, with 12 bases remaining between them. CDR3 protein: CASSPSSRDTQYF. The CDR3 coding sequence is TGTGCCAGCAGCCCCAGCAGCAGGGATACGCAGTATTTT.

This clonotype was observed a few times. The V call is TRBV5-1, the J call TRBJ2-5; 7 bases match TRBD1. Trimming took 3 bases from V and 4 from J; bases not matched to a gene: 9. This CDR3 region has 15 residues. Germline assignment: CDR1 SGHRS and CDR2 YFSETQ. The DNA of the CDR3 is TGCGCCAGCAGCTCAGGACAGCCAGGGGGAGAGACCCAGTACTTC. It encodes CASSSGQPGGETQYF.

This clonotype was observed at least ten times. This chain uses TRBV5-1 with TRBJ1-1; tentative D call: TRBD1 (5 bases). CDR1 is SGHRS and CDR2 is YFSETQ in the germline V gene. V was trimmed by 4 bases and J by 1 base, leaving 14 bases between them. The length of the CDR3 is 15 residues. The CDR3 sequence is CASSGTTNENTEAFF. Here the CDR3 DNA reads TGCGCCAGCAGCGGGACCACAAATGAGAACACTGAAGCTTTCTTT. The full variable domain, in which reference TRBV5-1 and TRBJ1-1 provide the parts outside the CDR3, is KAGVTQTPRYLIKTRGQQVTLSCSPISGHRSVSWYQQTPGQGLQFLFEYFSETQRNKGNFPGRFSGRQFSNSRSEMNVSTLELGDSALYLCASSGTTNENTEAFFGQGTRLTVV.

Points on this clonotype: An end of the junction differs from the germline gene, which may be a read error. The chain couples TRBV10-3 to TRBJ2-1; TRBD2 aligns across 8 bases. From germline, CDR1 is ENHRY and CDR2 SYGVKD. CDR3 size: 14 residues. The CDR3 sequence is CAISATSGYNEEFF. CDR3 in DNA: TGTGCCATCAGTGCTACTAGCGGTTACAATGAGGAGTTCTTC.

This clonotype was seen at least ten times. The chain recombines TRBV20-1 with TRBJ2-5, with TRBD1 as a possible D gene (6 bases). The germline V and J ends were trimmed by 0 bases and 2 bases, with 16 bases remaining between them. The CDR3 is made up of 16 amino acids. Looked up from germline, CDR1 is DFQATT and CDR2 is SNEGSKA (reference sequence). The CDR3 sequence: CSARDGRTADQETQYF. DNA for the CDR3: TGCAGTGCTAGAGATGGACGGACAGCCGATCAAGAGACCCAGTACTTC.

Ten or more counts support this clonotype. The CDR3 is CASSPAGAEAFF. DNA for the CDR3: TGTGCCAGCAGTCCCGCTGGGGCTGAAGCTTTCTTT. The chain links TRBV12-3 or TRBV12-4 to TRBJ1-1; D is uncertain. The germline V and J ends were trimmed by 5 bases and 6 bases, with 10 bases remaining between them. The CDR3 extends over 12 amino acids.

At least ten counts were recorded for this clonotype. The chain recombines TRBV11-3 with TRBJ2-5; 14 bases line up with TRBD2. The trim removed 5 bases at V and 4 bases at J, leaving 9 bases unmatched. CDR3 length: 17 amino acids. Germline CDR1 is SGHNT and CDR2 is YENEEA. In nucleotides, the CDR3 is TGTGCCAGCAGCCCCGAGGGGGGACTAGCGGGAGCAGAGACCCAGTACTTC. Its protein is CASSPEGGLAGAETQYF.

The rearrangement joins TRBV5-1 to TRBJ1-4; perhaps TRBD1 as D (6 bases). Between the trimmed V and J ends, which lost 3 bases and 7 bases, there was a span of 13 bases. Looked up from germline, CDR1 is SGHRS and CDR2 is YFSETQ. The CDR3 loop spans 14 amino acids. Here the CDR3 reads CASSSSGVGEKLFF. The CDR3 nucleotides are TGCGCCAGCAGCTCTTCAGGGGTTGGTGAAAAACTGTTTTTT. Filled out from reference TRBV5-1 and TRBJ1-4, the complete variable domain reads KAGVTQTPRYLIKTRGQQVTLSCSPISGHRSVSWYQQTPGQGLQFLFEYFSETQRNKGNFPGRFSGRQFSNSRSEMNVSTLELGDSALYLCASSSSGVGEKLFFGSGTQLSVL.

This clonotype was observed a handful of times. The chain carries TRBV18 and TRBJ2-5; a weak D match, TRBD1 (7 bases). Germline V gene data show CDR1 as KGHSH and CDR2 as LQKENI. CDR3 length: 13 amino acids. V was pared by 6 bases and J by 6 bases, with 14 bases between. The CDR3 DNA sequence: TGTGCCAGCTCGAACAGGGGACTTAAGACCCAGTACTTC. This codes for CASSNRGLKTQYF.

This clonotype was detected only a few times. The gene calls are TRBV6-1 and TRBJ2-5, with D unresolved. From germline, CDR1 is MNHNS and CDR2 SASEGT. Trimming cost V 6 bases and J 6 bases, with 17 bases left between them. The CDR3 sequence is 14 residues long. The CDR3 loop is CASSTPTGAKTQYF. DNA of the CDR3: TGTGCCAGCAGCACACCCACGGGCGCTAAGACCCAGTACTTC.

This clonotype was seen ten or more times. The chain recombines TRBV6-1 with TRBJ2-5; 13 nucleotides agree with TRBD2. The germline gives CDR1 MNHNS, CDR2 SASEGT. With 6 bases clipped from V and 14 bases from J, the junction kept 18 bases outside the gene matches. The CDR3 consists of 16 residues. The DNA of the CDR3 is TGTGCCAGCAGGGTCGATCCCGGGACTAGCGGGACCGGCTTCTACTTC. Translated, it gives CASRVDPGTSGTGFYF.

At least ten counts were recorded for this clonotype. V usage is TRBV5-1 and J usage is TRBJ2-7, with 10 bases lining up with TRBD2. With V trimmed by 4 bases and J by 6 bases, 7 bases remained unmatched. Germline CDR1 reads SGHRS; CDR2 reads YFSETQ. The CDR3 extends over 14 amino acids. The CDR3 protein is CASSHLAGEGEQYF. Here the CDR3 DNA reads TGCGCCAGCAGCCATCTAGCGGGAGAAGGCGAGCAGTACTTC.

This clonotype was picked up many times. The V call is TRBV6-1, the J call TRBJ1-1, with D possibly matching TRBD1 (5 bases). This CDR3 comprises 12 residues. Per the germline V gene, CDR1 is MNHNS and CDR2 is SASEGT. Trimming removed 7 bases from V and 4 bases from J, with 10 bases in between. The CDR3 nucleotides read TGTGCCAGCACCGGGGGGGGCACTGAAGCTTTCTTT. Protein: CASTGGGTEAFF.

In its sample, this clonotype was seen many times. The genes are TRBV5-1 and TRBJ2-7; 7 bases line up with TRBD2. This CDR3 is built from 16 residues. Germline-derived CDR1 and CDR2 are SGHRS and YFSETQ. V trimming: 1 base; J trimming: 1 base; junction bases outside the gene matches: 8. CDR3 loop: CASSLNPSGVSYEQYF. CDR3 DNA: TGCGCCAGCAGCTTGAATCCTAGCGGAGTGTCCTACGAGCAGTACTTC.

This clonotype has at least ten counts. This chain connects TRBV7-2 to TRBJ1-2, with 12 positions matching TRBD1. The CDR3 contains 14 residues. After removal of 5 bases from V and 7 bases from J, the junction contained 5 bases not matched to a gene. In germline, CDR1 is SGHTA, CDR2 FQGNSA. DNA of the CDR3: TGTGCCAGCAGCGGGACAGGGGGCCTCTCTGGCTACACCTTC. Its translation: CASSGTGGLSGYTF.

This clonotype was recorded many times. J is TRBJ1-4 and V is TRBV25-1; the match to TRBD1 covers 8 bases. With 4 bases clipped from V and 5 bases from J, the junction kept 12 bases outside the gene matches. Germline V CDR1 and CDR2: MGHDK, SYGVNS. This CDR3 contains 17 residues. CDR3 bases: TGTGCCAGCAGTGGCCCCCTCTGGGACAGGTCAAATGAAAAACTGTTTTTT. It encodes CASSGPLWDRSNEKLFF.

This clonotype showed up just a few times. The chain recombines TRBV5-1 with TRBJ1-3; no clear D gene. Trimming pared 1 base from V and 0 bases from J, leaving 11 bases between. Germline CDR1 is SGHRS and CDR2 is YFSETQ. The length of the CDR3 is 16 residues. The CDR3 spells CASSLSSGPSGNTIYF. CDR3 sequence (DNA): TGCGCCAGCAGCTTGTCGAGTGGACCCTCTGGAAACACCATATATTTT. Supplemented by reference TRBV5-1 and TRBJ1-3, the full variable domain reads KAGVTQTPRYLIKTRGQQVTLSCSPISGHRSVSWYQQTPGQGLQFLFEYFSETQRNKGNFPGRFSGRQFSNSRSEMNVSTLELGDSALYLCASSLSSGPSGNTIYFGEGSWLTVV.